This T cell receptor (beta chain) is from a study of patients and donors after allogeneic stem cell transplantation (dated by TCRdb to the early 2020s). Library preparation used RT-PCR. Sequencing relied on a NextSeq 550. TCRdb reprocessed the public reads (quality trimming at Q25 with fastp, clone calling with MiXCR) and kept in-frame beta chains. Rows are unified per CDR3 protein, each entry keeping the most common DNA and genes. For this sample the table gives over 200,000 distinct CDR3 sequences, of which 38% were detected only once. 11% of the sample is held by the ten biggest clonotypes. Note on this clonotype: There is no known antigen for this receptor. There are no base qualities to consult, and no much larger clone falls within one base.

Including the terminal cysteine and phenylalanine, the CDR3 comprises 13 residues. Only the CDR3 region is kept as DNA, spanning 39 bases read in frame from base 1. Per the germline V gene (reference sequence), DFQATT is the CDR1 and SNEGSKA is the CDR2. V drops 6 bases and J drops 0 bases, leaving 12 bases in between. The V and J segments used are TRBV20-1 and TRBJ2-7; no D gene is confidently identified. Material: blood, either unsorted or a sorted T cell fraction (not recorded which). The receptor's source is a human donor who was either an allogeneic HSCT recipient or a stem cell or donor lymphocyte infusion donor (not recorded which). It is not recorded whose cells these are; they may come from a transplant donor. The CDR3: CSASDPFSYEQYF. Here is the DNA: TGCAGTGCCTCGGACCCGTTCTCCTACGAGCAGTACTTC.